These 4 T cell receptor beta chains share one sample of origin, sequenced in a study of blood T cell repertoires in COVID-19. This table comes from immunoSEQ multiplex PCR, and its TCRdb copy is limited to in-frame clones, with some not included. The data contain over 100,000 clones, 82% of them singletons. The sequencing sample was made of peripheral blood. These receptors came from a man aged 65 to 85 with acute or convalescent COVID-19.

The chain recombines TRBV23-1 with TRBJ1-3, with TRBD1 as a possible D gene (5 bases). TRBV23-1 is recorded as an ORF, its role being uncertain. The CDR3 is 17 residues long. V lost 4 bases and J lost 0, with 16 bases in between. CDR3 protein: CASSRGATGASGNTIYF. CDR3 in DNA: TGCGCCAGCAGTCGTGGGGCAACAGGAGCCTCTGGAAACACCATATATTTT.

The chain carries TRBV2 and TRBJ2-6; D remains unclear. V shed 0 bases and J shed 4 bases, with 10 bases lying between them. Germline CDR1 is SNHLY and CDR2 is FYNNEI. This CDR3 has 16 amino acids. CDR3 bases: TGTGCCAGCAGTGAAGCGCGTTACTCCGGGGCCAACGTCCTGACTTTC. The encoded protein is CASSEARYSGANVLTF.

The chain couples TRBV5-1 to TRBJ2-2, with D possibly being TRBD2 (6 bases). The CDR3 has 18 amino acids. Between the trimmed V and J ends, which lost 5 bases and 1 base, there was a span of 21 bases. The V gene's germline CDR1 is SGHRS and CDR2 YFSETQ. The CDR3 loop reads CASSSGGIRAVNTGELFF. The CDR3 DNA reads as TGCGCCAGCAGTTCTGGGGGGATCAGGGCCGTGAACACCGGGGAGCTGTTTTTT.

The rearrangement links TRBV12-3 or TRBV12-4 to TRBJ1-2, with a weak D call TRBD1 (6 bases). Between the trimmed V and J ends, which lost 5 bases and 4 bases, there was a span of 8 bases. This CDR3 has 12 amino acids. The CDR3 DNA reads as TGTGCCAGCAGTCCGACAGGCTATGGCTACACCTTC. It yields the protein CASSPTGYGYTF.